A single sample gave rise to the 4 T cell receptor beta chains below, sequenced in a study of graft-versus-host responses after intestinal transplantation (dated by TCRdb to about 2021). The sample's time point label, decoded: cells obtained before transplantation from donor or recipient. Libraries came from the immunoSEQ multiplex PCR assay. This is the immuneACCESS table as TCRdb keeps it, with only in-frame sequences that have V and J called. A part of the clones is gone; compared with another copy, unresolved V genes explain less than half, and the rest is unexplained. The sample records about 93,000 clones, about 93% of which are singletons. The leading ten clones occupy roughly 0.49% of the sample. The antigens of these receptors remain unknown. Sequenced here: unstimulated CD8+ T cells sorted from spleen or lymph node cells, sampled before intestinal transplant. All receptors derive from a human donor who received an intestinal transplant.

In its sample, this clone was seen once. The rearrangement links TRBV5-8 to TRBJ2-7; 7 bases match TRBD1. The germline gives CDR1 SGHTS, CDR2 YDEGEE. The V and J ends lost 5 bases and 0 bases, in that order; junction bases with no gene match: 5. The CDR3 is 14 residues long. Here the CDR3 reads CASSPGQISYEQYF. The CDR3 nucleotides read TGTGCCAGCAGTCCGGGACAGATCTCCTACGAGCAGTACTTC.

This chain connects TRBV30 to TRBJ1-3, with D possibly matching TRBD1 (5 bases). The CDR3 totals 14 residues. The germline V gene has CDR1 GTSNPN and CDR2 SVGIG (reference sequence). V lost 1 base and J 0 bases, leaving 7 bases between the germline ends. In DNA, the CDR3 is TGTGCCTGGAGTGCAGGGATCTCTGGAAACACCATATATTTT. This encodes CAWSAGISGNTIYF.

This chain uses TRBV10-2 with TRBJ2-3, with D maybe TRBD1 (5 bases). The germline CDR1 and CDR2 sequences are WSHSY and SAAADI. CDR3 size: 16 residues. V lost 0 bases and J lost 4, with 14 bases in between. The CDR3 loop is CASSESVGAEADTQYF. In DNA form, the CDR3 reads TGCGCCAGCAGTGAGTCGGTAGGGGCTGAGGCAGATACGCAGTATTTT.

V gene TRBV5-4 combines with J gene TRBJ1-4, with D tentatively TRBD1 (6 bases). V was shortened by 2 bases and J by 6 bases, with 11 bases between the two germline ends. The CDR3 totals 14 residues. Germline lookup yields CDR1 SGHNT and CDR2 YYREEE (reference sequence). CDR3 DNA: TGTGCCAGCAGCTTACAGGGAGGGCATGAAAAACTGTTTTTT. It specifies CASSLQGGHEKLFF.